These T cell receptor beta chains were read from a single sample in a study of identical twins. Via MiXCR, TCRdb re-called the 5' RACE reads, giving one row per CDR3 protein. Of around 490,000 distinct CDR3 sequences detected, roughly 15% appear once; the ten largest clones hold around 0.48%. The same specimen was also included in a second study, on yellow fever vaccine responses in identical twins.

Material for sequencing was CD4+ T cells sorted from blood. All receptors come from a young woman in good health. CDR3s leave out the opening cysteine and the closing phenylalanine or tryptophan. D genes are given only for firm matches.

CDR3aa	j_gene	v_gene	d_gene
SARPRLSSYEQY	TRBJ2-7	TRBV20-1	.
ASSLYLADTQY	TRBJ2-3	TRBV7-6	.
ASSPTSGGAGELF	TRBJ2-2	TRBV11-2	TRBD2
ASSQADRGLSYEQY	TRBJ2-7	TRBV3-1	TRBD1
ASSPTGGGFNYGYT	TRBJ1-2	TRBV28	TRBD1
ASYKGRGNSPLH	TRBJ1-6	TRBV6-1	.
ASSLGSMYQETQY	TRBJ2-5	TRBV5-1	.
ASSPTIIGDTQY	TRBJ2-3	TRBV18	.
SALTGSAKNIQY	TRBJ2-4	TRBV20-1	TRBD1
ASRLDYGYT	TRBJ1-2	TRBV12-3/TRBV12-4	.
ATTSGLATDTQY	TRBJ2-3	TRBV24-1	TRBD2
SVEGTSVTNQY	TRBJ2-5	TRBV29-1	.
SASGTYSNQPQH	TRBJ1-5	TRBV20-1	.
ASSSGRPGGAQH	TRBJ1-5	TRBV7-2	.
ASSPLGQPNTEAF	TRBJ1-1	TRBV5-1	TRBD1
ASSWRGSSTEAF	TRBJ1-1	TRBV27	.
ASSPSHENQPQH	TRBJ1-5	TRBV6-1	.
ASRLTGVGQETQY	TRBJ2-5	TRBV5-1	TRBD1
ASSQSGGKNIQY	TRBJ2-4	TRBV3-1	.
ASSLGFGLRNTGELF	TRBJ2-2	TRBV28	.
AMSKAQSSYNEQF	TRBJ2-1	TRBV10-3	.
ASSPSYSGANVLT	TRBJ2-6	TRBV12-3/TRBV12-4	.
ASSLSLGMGETQY	TRBJ2-5	TRBV7-9	.
AITTGTGTDTQY	TRBJ2-3	TRBV10-3	.
ASRPGASPLH	TRBJ1-6	TRBV2	.
ASSLGTGGNNQPQH	TRBJ1-5	TRBV5-1	TRBD1
ASSYPYGNTIY	TRBJ1-3	TRBV6-2/TRBV6-3	.
ASSLSWLSGETQY	TRBJ2-5	TRBV6-5	.
ATRKLRTETQY	TRBJ2-5	TRBV15	.
ASSLTPRGSYNEQF	TRBJ2-1	TRBV7-3	.
SARLGTGGTDTQY	TRBJ2-3	TRBV20-1	TRBD1
ATSDPGTSRDTQY	TRBJ2-3	TRBV24-1	TRBD2
ASSLELAGGPYEQF	TRBJ2-1	TRBV5-1	TRBD2
ASSLVVTNTGELF	TRBJ2-2	TRBV5-1	.
SAREGGAKNIQY	TRBJ2-4	TRBV20-1	.
ASRTRSGTPNTGELF	TRBJ2-2	TRBV12-3/TRBV12-4	TRBD2
ASSSPAEGGTEAF	TRBJ1-1	TRBV27	.
ASSLQGQGFSTDTQY	TRBJ2-3	TRBV7-3	TRBD1
ASSELPGGGYNEQF	TRBJ2-1	TRBV25-1	TRBD2
ASSIGQAAGANVLT	TRBJ2-6	TRBV19	.
ATSATQGAIRQY	TRBJ2-7	TRBV15	TRBD1
SARDRAISGNTIY	TRBJ1-3	TRBV20-1	TRBD1
ASGAAGYRNEQF	TRBJ2-1	TRBV2	.
ASSSAGTGDEKLF	TRBJ1-4	TRBV28	TRBD1
ASSARSPSSTIY	TRBJ1-3	TRBV9	.
SASDSSGVGELF	TRBJ2-2	TRBV20-1	TRBD2
ASSLVGLALNEQF	TRBJ2-1	TRBV11-2	TRBD2
ASSGGLPSNSPLH	TRBJ1-6	TRBV5-1	.
ASSLVAAAKETQY	TRBJ2-5	TRBV7-9	.
ASSTTSRSSYNEQF	TRBJ2-1	TRBV11-2	.
AISEPGQNEKLF	TRBJ1-4	TRBV10-3	TRBD1
ASSVKGQHTDTQY	TRBJ2-3	TRBV9	TRBD1
SASSPGTNTDTQY	TRBJ2-3	TRBV20-1	.
ASSSPGQGITEAF	TRBJ1-1	TRBV11-2	TRBD1
ASSPRGGADYGYT	TRBJ1-2	TRBV7-6	TRBD1
ASSQEWPRATDTQY	TRBJ2-3	TRBV4-1	.
ASSYHPVSTDTQY	TRBJ2-3	TRBV28	.
ASSLAGPGLARSYEQY	TRBJ2-7	TRBV12-3/TRBV12-4	TRBD2
ASSVDGQGFTDTQY	TRBJ2-3	TRBV9	TRBD1
ASSQLASTNTGELF	TRBJ2-2	TRBV14	.